This record covers a single T cell receptor (beta chain). Its cognate antigen is unknown. Both 60 Vbeta primers and 13 Jbeta primers went into the PCR. In the authors' methods: It was a later analysis that counted roughly 80 million unique TCR beta chains, of which approximately 9.9 million were shared. Generated by immunoSEQ multiplex PCR, the TCRdb table keeps only in-frame clones and is missing some. V, J and clone size derive from that table, while D and trimming were established from the DNA sequence. There are about 200,000 clones in the sample; 70% to 80% occur only once, and approximately 0.4% lies in the top ten. The data derive from a study of cytomegalovirus exposure and HLA in healthy donors. Study outcomes and limitations: Researchers reported that a few CMV-associated chains were confirmed in vitro as CMV antigen-specific. The study designated 150 or so TCR beta chains cytomegalovirus-associated.

V was pared by 3 bases and J by 3 bases, with 12 bases between. Germline V gives CDR1 SGHAT, CDR2 FQNNGV. The CDR3 is 14 residues long. V is TRBV11-2 and J is TRBJ2-7; D possibly corresponds to TRBD2 (6 bases). Sample: PBMCs. This clonotype was sampled from a male donor in good health and CMV-seropositive. In DNA, the CDR3 is TGTGCCAGCAGCTTCCCCGGGGGAATCTACGAGCAGTACTTC. It specifies CASSFPGGIYEQYF.